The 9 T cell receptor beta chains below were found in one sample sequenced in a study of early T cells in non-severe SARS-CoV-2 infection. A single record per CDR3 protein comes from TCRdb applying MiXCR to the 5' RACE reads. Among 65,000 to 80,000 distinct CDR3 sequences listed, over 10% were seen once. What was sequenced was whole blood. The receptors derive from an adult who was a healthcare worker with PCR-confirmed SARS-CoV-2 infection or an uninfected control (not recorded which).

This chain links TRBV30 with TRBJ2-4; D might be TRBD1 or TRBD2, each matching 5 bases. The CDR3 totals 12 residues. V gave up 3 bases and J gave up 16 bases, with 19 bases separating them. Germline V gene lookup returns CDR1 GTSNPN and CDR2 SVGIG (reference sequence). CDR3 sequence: CAWRSGEVGPYF. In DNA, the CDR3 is TGTGCCTGGAGGTCAGGCGAAGTGGGACCTTACTTC.

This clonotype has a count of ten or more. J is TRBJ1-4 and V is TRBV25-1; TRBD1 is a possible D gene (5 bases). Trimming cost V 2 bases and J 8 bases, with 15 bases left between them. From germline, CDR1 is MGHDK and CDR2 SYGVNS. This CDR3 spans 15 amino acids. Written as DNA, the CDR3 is TGTGCCAGCAGTGAAAGTCTGGGGGTAGCGGAAAAACTGTTTTTT. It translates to CASSESLGVAEKLFF.

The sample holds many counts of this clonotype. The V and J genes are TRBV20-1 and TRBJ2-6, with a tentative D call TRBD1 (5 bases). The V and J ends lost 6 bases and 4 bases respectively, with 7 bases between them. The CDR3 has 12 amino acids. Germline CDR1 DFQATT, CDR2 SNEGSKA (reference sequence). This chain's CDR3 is CSAQVGANVLTF. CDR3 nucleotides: TGCAGTGCACAGGTCGGGGCCAACGTCCTGACTTTC.

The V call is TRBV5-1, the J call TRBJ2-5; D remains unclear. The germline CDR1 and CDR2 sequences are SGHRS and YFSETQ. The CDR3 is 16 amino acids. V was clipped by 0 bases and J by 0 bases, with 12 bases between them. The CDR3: CASSLGAGYNQETQYF. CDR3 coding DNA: TGCGCCAGCAGCTTGGGGGCAGGATATAACCAAGAGACCCAGTACTTC.

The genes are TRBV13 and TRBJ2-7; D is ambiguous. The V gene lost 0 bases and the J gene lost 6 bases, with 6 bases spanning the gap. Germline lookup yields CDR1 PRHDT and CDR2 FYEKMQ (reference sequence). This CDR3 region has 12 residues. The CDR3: CASSLGSSEQYF. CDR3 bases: TGTGCCAGCAGCTTAGGGTCTAGCGAGCAGTACTTC.

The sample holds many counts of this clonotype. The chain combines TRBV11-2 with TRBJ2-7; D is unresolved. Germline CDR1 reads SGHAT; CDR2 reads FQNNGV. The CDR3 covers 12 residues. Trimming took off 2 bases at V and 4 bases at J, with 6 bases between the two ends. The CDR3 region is CASSLLGYEQYF. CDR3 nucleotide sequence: TGTGCCAGCAGCTTACTTGGGTACGAGCAGTACTTC.

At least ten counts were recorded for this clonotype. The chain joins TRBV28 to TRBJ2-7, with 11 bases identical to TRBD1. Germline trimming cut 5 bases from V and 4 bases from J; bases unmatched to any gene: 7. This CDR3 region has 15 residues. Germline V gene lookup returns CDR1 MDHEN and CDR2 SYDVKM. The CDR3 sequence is CASSPAGTGGYEQYF. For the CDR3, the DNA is TGTGCCAGCAGTCCGGCCGGGACAGGGGGGTACGAGCAGTACTTC.

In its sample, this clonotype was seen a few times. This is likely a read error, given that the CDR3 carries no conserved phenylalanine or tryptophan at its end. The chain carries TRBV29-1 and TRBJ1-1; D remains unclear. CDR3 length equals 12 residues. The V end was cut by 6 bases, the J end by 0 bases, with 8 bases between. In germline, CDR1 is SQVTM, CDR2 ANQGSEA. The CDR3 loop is CSVRLMNTEAFL. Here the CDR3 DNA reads TGCAGCGTACGGCTGATGAACACTGAAGCTTTCTTA.

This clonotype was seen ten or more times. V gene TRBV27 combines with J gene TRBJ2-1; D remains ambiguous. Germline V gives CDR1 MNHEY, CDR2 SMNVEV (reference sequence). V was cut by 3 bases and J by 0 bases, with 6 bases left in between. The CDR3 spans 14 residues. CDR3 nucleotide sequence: TGTGCCAGCAGTTTGGGAAGCTCCTACAATGAGCAGTTCTTC. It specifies CASSLGSSYNEQFF.